These 22 T cell receptor beta chains were all obtained from the same sample, sequenced in a study of blood T cell repertoires in COVID-19. Produced via immunoSEQ multiplex PCR; TCRdb's table is partial and in-frame only. This sample carries some 270,000 clones, 89% of them seen once, and the ten largest clones take about 4.6%. Sequenced sample: peripheral blood. The receptor set was obtained from a middle-aged woman who had recovered from COVID-19.

The genes are TRBV28 and TRBJ1-2; D may be TRBD1 (5 bases). From germline, CDR1 is MDHEN and CDR2 SYDVKM. With 7 bases removed from V and 4 bases from J, the gap between germline ends came to 13 bases. This CDR3 has 13 residues. The CDR3 coding sequence is TGTGCCAGCACTACCGCGGGGCGCTATGGCTACACCTTC. Amino acid sequence: CASTTAGRYGYTF.

V usage is TRBV9 and J usage is TRBJ1-3; the D is unclear. Germline V gives CDR1 SGDLS, CDR2 YYNGEE. The CDR3 runs 14 residues. Trimming took 1 base from V and 0 from J, leaving 5 bases between them. The CDR3 loop is CASSVSSSGNTIYF. The CDR3 region has the DNA TGTGCCAGCAGCGTATCTAGCTCTGGAAACACCATATATTTT.

This clone was observed a single time. V gene TRBV24-1 combines with J gene TRBJ2-3; 9 bases are a match to TRBD2. This CDR3 is 17 amino acids long. J lost 1 base, V lost 4 bases, and 8 bases had no gene match. Per germline, CDR1 KGHDR and CDR2 SFDVKD. The CDR3: CATSDPDPSGGTDTQYF. The CDR3 coding sequence is TGTGCCACCAGTGACCCAGATCCTAGCGGGGGCACAGATACGCAGTATTTT.

The rearrangement uses TRBV9 and TRBJ2-2, with 14 nucleotides matching TRBD2. Germline CDR1 reads SGDLS; CDR2 reads YYNGEE. This CDR3 contains 16 residues. After removal of 4 bases from V and 11 bases from J, the junction contained 10 bases not matched to a gene. Here the CDR3 reads CASSSGTSGSFGELFF. The CDR3 DNA follows: TGTGCCAGCAGCTCTGGGACTAGCGGGAGCTTCGGAGAGCTGTTTTTT.

This chain links TRBV28 with TRBJ1-3; D remains ambiguous. CDR3 size: 15 residues. V dropped 5 bases and J dropped 9 bases, with 20 bases sitting between them. CDR1 and CDR2 from the germline V gene are MDHEN and SYDVKM. The CDR3 protein is CASSTTGGLAGTIYF. CDR3 sequence (DNA): TGTGCCAGCAGTACCACGGGAGGGTTGGCGGGCACCATATATTTT.

This clone occurred once. The genes are TRBV6-5 and TRBJ1-5, with a weak D call TRBD1 (5 bases). This CDR3 has 15 residues. V was pared by 6 bases and J by 6 bases, with 18 bases between. The germline CDR1 and CDR2 sequences are MNHEY and SVGAGI. The chain's CDR3 is CASSYLTGSGQPQHF. DNA for the CDR3: TGTGCCAGCAGCTATTTAACAGGTAGTGGTCAGCCCCAGCATTTT.

The chain combines TRBV6-5 with TRBJ1-1, with 8 bases fitting TRBD1. Germline CDR1 reads MNHEY; CDR2 reads SVGAGI. V shed 7 bases and J 1 base; nucleotides not matched to a gene: 5. This CDR3 is 14 amino acids long. The CDR3 sequence is CASTRTGRNTEAFF. CDR3 nucleotide sequence: TGTGCCAGCACCCGGACAGGGCGGAACACTGAAGCTTTCTTT.

The V and J genes are TRBV18 and TRBJ2-5, with 13 bases aligning to TRBD2. Germline V lookup: CDR1 KGHSH, CDR2 LQKENI. The CDR3 has 18 amino acids. The V and J ends lost 1 base and 2 bases, in that order; junction bases with no gene match: 7. CDR3 DNA: TGTGCCAGCTCACCACGACTAGCGGGAGGAATGCCACAAGAGACCCAGTACTTC. Translated, it gives CASSPRLAGGMPQETQYF.

V gene TRBV2 combines with J gene TRBJ2-7; D might be TRBD1 (5 bases). V was shortened by 6 bases and J by 3 bases, with 18 bases between the two germline ends. This CDR3 comprises 15 residues. The V gene's germline CDR1 is SNHLY and CDR2 FYNNEI. The CDR3 sequence: CASSPIPTAIYEQYV. In DNA form, the CDR3 reads TGTGCCAGCAGCCCCATACCGACAGCAATCTACGAGCAGTACGTC.

The CDR3 coding sequence is TGTGCCAGTAGTACTACCCTTCAACGCCGGTCGGACTATGGCTACACCTTC. Its translation: CASSTTLQRRSDYGYTF. The rearrangement links TRBV19 to TRBJ1-2; no reliable D call. CDR3 length equals 17 residues. CDR1 LNHDA and CDR2 SQIVND come from the germline V gene (reference sequence). The germline V and J ends were trimmed by 4 bases and 3 bases, with 21 bases remaining between them.

V is TRBV3-1 (or the pseudogene TRBV3-2) and J is TRBJ1-2, with a tentative D call TRBD1 (5 bases). CDR3 length: 13 amino acids. V was clipped by 4 bases and J by 4 bases, with 10 bases between them. CDR1 LGHDT and CDR2 YNNKEL come from the germline V gene (reference sequence). CDR3: CASSRSGGYGYTF. The CDR3 DNA sequence: TGTGCCAGCAGCCGGTCGGGGGGCTATGGCTACACCTTC.

The chain recombines TRBV21-1 with TRBJ1-3. TRBV21-1 is annotated as a pseudogene. The CDR3 length is 15 residues. CDR3 protein: CASNPRSGAGNTIYF. CDR3 DNA sequence: TGTGCCAGCAATCCTCGGTCGGGGGCTGGAAACACCATATATTTT.

The gene calls are TRBV19 and TRBJ1-2; D remains ambiguous. V lost 3 bases and J 4 bases, leaving 9 bases between the germline ends. CDR3 length equals 13 residues. Germline CDR1 reads LNHDA; CDR2 reads SQIVND (reference sequence). The CDR3: CASSIPSGYGYTF. In DNA, the CDR3 is TGTGCCAGTAGTATCCCCAGCGGCTATGGCTACACCTTC.

This rearrangement joins TRBV4-3 to TRBJ1-1; D unclear. The CDR3 is made up of 15 amino acids. Germline-derived CDR1 and CDR2 are LGHNA and YSLEER. Trimming left V 4 bases short and J 1 base short, with 13 bases between. The CDR3: CASSLNDMKNTEAFF. The DNA of the CDR3 is TGCGCCAGCAGCCTAAACGACATGAAGAACACTGAAGCTTTCTTT.

This chain uses TRBV7-6 with TRBJ1-2; no definite D call. This CDR3 contains 16 residues. Trimming shortened V by 2 bases and J by 6 bases, and 19 bases separated the two germline ends. Germline lookup yields CDR1 SGHVS and CDR2 FNYEAQ. CDR3 protein: CASSLTEPGSRDGYTF. The CDR3 coding sequence is TGTGCCAGCAGCTTAACGGAGCCGGGGTCCCGGGATGGCTACACCTTC.

Here the CDR3 DNA reads TGTGCCAGCAGAGATAGGACAAGAATAAATTCACCCCTCCACTTT. Translating it yields CASRDRTRINSPLHF. This chain uses TRBV2 with TRBJ1-6; D perhaps matches TRBD1 (5 bases). Germline V gene lookup returns CDR1 SNHLY and CDR2 FYNNEI. Trimming cost V 6 bases and J 7 bases, with 16 bases left between them. The CDR3 contains 15 residues.

This chain connects TRBV30 to TRBJ2-2, with 10 bases matching TRBD2. The CDR3 extends over 20 amino acids. The V gene end was trimmed by 2 bases and the J gene end by 0 bases; junction bases not matched to a gene: 15. CDR1 GTSNPN and CDR2 SVGIG come from the germline V gene (reference sequence). The CDR3 sequence is CAWSPSPWTSGPPNTGELFF. Here the CDR3 DNA reads TGTGCCTGGAGTCCTTCCCCCTGGACTAGCGGACCACCGAACACCGGGGAGCTGTTTTTT.

The chain combines TRBV29-1 with TRBJ1-2, with 7 positions matching TRBD1. Germline values: CDR1 SQVTM, CDR2 ANQGSEA. Trimming at V came to 7 bases and at J to 8 bases, leaving 10 bases not matched to a gene. This CDR3 has 12 residues. The CDR3 DNA follows: TGCAGCGCTGATGAAGGGGGCTGGGGCTACACCTTC. Amino acid sequence: CSADEGGWGYTF.

V gene TRBV12-3 or TRBV12-4 combines with J gene TRBJ1-5; 9 positions match TRBD1. The J segment lost 9 bases and the V segment lost 6 bases, leaving 6 bases of the junction unmatched. The CDR3 is 13 residues long. In DNA form, the CDR3 reads TGTGCCAGCAGGGGGACAGGGTTTGGGCCCCAGCATTTT. Its protein is CASRGTGFGPQHF.

CDR3 DNA sequence: TGTGCCAGCGAAGAGACAGGGACCTTTCGGCCCCAGCATTTT. Translating gives CASEETGTFRPQHF. The rearrangement uses TRBV28 and TRBJ1-5; 7 bases map to TRBD1. The J segment lost 9 bases and the V segment lost 8 bases, leaving 13 bases of the junction unmatched. CDR3 length: 14 amino acids. Germline V lookup: CDR1 MDHEN, CDR2 SYDVKM.

The gene calls are TRBV11-2 and TRBJ2-2, with 12 bases lining up with TRBD2. Germline V gives CDR1 SGHAT, CDR2 FQNNGV. The CDR3 is made up of 17 amino acids. V gave up 5 bases and J gave up 3 bases; unmatched junction bases: 7. The CDR3 DNA reads TGTGCCAGCAGCCATCTAGCGGGAGGGCCGGACACCGGGGAGCTGTTTTTT. Amino acids: CASSHLAGGPDTGELFF.

To note about this clone: Other DNA sequences from this sample encode an identical CDR3 as well. The rearrangement joins TRBV18 to TRBJ2-7, with 9 bases identical to TRBD2. CDR3 length equals 15 residues. Germline trimming cut 2 bases from V and 4 bases from J; bases unmatched to any gene: 6. The germline CDR1 and CDR2 sequences are KGHSH and LQKENI. The CDR3 bases are TGTGCCAGCTCACCAAAGGGCGGGGGGGCTTACGAGCAGTACTTC. Protein sequence: CASSPKGGGAYEQYF.